These 3 T cell receptor beta chains were sequenced from one sample in a study of beta chain features in type 1 diabetes. Which antigens these TCRs recognize remains unknown. Study findings and constraints: Significant though moderate, a shortening of TCRB CDR3s appeared in all four CD4+ subsets of Type 1 diabetes patients.

Since all of the isolated RNA was reverse transcribed, expressed TCRB transcripts were what got sequenced. Repertoires were generated with immunoSEQ multiplex PCR, while TCRdb's copy carries only in-frame clones and drops some. The data hold around 260,000 clones, with roughly 25% observed a single time. Specimen: naive CD4+ T cells from blood. All receptors come from a woman in her 30s with type 1 diabetes.

A word on this clone: At the DNA level, this CDR3 is encoded by other sequences in the same sample as well. V is TRBV29-1 and J is TRBJ1-1, with D tentatively TRBD1 (5 bases). Germline V gene lookup returns CDR1 SQVTM and CDR2 ANQGSEA. This CDR3 has 12 residues. Trimming removed 3 bases from V and 5 bases from J, with 10 bases in between. The CDR3 spells CSVDRGGTEAFF. DNA of the CDR3: TGCAGCGTTGACCGGGGGGGAACTGAAGCTTTCTTT.

This clone occurred a few times. This rearrangement joins TRBV2 to TRBJ1-5, with a possible D match to TRBD1 (5 bases). The germline gives CDR1 SNHLY, CDR2 FYNNEI. This CDR3 is built from 15 residues. Trimming shortened V by 7 bases and J by 1 base, and 14 bases separated the two germline ends. This chain's CDR3 is CASKRTGGSNQPQHF. DNA of the CDR3: TGTGCCAGCAAGAGGACGGGGGGAAGCAATCAGCCCCAGCATTTT. Based on the CDR3 plus reference TRBV2 and TRBJ1-5, the full variable domain is EPEVTQTPSHQVTQMGQEVILRCVPISNHLYFYWYRQILGQKVEFLVSFYNNEISEKSEIFDDQFSVERPDGSNFTLKIRSTKLEDSAMYFCASKRTGGSNQPQHFGDGTRLSIL.

The genes are TRBV30 and TRBJ1-1; D gene ambiguous. The CDR3 length is 13 residues. Deletions cut 0 bases from V and 5 bases from J, with 10 bases between. Germline CDR1 GTSNPN, CDR2 SVGIG (reference sequence). CDR3 amino acids: CAWSVTVRTEAFF. The CDR3 nucleotides read TGTGCCTGGAGTGTAACAGTTAGAACTGAAGCTTTCTTT.